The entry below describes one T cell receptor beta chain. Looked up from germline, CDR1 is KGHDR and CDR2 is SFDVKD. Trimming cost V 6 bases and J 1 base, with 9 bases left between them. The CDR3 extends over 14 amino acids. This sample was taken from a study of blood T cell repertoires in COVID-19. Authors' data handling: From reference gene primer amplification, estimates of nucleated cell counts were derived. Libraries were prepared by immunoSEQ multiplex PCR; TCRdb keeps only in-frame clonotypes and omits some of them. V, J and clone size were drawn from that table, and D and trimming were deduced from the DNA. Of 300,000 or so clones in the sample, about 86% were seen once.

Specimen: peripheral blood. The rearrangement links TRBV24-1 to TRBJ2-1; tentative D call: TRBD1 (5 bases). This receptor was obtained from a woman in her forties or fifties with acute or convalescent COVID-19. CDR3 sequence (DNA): TGTGCCACCAGTCACACAGGATCCTACAATGAGCAGTTCTTC. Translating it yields CATSHTGSYNEQFF.